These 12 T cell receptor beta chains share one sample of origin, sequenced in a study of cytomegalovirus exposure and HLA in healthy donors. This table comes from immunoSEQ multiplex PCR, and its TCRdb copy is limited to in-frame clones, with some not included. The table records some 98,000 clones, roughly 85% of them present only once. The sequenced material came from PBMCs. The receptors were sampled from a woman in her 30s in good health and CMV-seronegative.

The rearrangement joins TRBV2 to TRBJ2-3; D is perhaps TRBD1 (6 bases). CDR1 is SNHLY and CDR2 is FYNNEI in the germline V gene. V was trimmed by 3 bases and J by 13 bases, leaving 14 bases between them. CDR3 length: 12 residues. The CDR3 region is CASSEGATSKYF. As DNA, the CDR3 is TGTGCCAGCAGTGAGGGGGCAACGTCTAAGTATTTT.

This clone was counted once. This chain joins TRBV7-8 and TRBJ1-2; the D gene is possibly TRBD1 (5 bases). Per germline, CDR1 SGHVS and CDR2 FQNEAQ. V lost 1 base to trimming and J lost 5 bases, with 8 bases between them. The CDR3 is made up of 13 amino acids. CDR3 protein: CASSLGRDYGYTF. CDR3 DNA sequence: TGTGCCAGCAGCTTAGGCAGGGATTATGGCTACACCTTC.

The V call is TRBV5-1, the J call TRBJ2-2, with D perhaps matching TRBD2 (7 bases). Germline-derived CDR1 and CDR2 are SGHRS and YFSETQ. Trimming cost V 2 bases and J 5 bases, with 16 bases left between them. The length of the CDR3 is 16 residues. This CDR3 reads CASSFDGGGRTGELFF. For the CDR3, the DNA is TGCGCCAGCAGCTTCGATGGCGGGGGCCGAACCGGGGAGCTGTTTTTT.

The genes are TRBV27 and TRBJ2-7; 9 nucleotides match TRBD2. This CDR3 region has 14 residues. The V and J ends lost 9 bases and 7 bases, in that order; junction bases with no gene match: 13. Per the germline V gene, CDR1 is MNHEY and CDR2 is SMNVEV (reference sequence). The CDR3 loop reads CASREAGGVEEQYF. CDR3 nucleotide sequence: TGTGCCAGTAGGGAGGCGGGAGGGGTTGAGGAGCAGTACTTC.

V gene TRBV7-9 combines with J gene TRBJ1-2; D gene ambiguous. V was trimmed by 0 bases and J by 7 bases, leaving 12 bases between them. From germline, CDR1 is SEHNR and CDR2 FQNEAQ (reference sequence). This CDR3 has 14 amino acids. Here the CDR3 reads CASSLATLESGYTF. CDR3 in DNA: TGTGCCAGCAGCTTAGCGACTCTTGAGTCTGGCTACACCTTC.

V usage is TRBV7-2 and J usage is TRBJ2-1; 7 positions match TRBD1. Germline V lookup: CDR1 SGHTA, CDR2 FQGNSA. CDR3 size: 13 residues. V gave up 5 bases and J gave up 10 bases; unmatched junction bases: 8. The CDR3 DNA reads TGTGCCAGCAGCAACGCCTACAGGGGAGAGCAGTTCTTC. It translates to CASSNAYRGEQFF.

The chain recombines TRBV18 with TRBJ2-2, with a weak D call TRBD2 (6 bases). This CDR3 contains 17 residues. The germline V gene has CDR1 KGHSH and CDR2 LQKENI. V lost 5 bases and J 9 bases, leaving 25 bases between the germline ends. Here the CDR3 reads CASSYITGTLADRELFF. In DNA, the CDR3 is TGTGCCAGCTCATATATAACCGGGACTCTCGCCGATAGGGAGCTGTTTTTT.

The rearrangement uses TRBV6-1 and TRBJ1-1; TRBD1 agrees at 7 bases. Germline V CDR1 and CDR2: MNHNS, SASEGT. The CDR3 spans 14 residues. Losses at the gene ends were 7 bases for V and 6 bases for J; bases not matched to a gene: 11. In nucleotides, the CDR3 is TGTGCCAGCATAATGGCACAGGGGTTCCCTGAAGCTTTCTTT. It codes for CASIMAQGFPEAFF.

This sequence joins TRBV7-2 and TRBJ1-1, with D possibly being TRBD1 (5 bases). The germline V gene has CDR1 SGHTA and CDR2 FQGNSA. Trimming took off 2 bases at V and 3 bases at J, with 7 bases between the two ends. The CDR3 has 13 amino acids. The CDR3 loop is CASSLTRDTEAFF. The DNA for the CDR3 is TGTGCCAGCAGCTTAACCAGGGACACTGAAGCTTTCTTT. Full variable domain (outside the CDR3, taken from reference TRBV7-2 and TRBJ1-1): GAGVSQSPSNKVTEKGKDVELRCDPISGHTALYWYRQSLGQGLEFLIYFQGNSAPDKSGLPSDRFSAERTGGSVSTLTIQRTQQEDSAVYLCASSLTRDTEAFFGQGTRLTVV.

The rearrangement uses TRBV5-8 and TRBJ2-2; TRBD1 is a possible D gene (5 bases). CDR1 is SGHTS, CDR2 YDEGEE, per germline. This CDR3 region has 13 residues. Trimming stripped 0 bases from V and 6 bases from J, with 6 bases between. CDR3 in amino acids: CASSLEGSGELFF. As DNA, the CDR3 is TGTGCCAGCAGCTTGGAGGGGTCCGGGGAGCTGTTTTTT.

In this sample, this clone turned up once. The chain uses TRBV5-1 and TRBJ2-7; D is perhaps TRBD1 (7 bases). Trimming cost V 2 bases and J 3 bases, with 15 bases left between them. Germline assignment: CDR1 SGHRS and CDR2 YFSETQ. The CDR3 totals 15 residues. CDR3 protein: CASSFGAGGGYEQYF. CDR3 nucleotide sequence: TGCGCCAGCAGCTTCGGGGCAGGGGGAGGCTACGAGCAGTACTTC.

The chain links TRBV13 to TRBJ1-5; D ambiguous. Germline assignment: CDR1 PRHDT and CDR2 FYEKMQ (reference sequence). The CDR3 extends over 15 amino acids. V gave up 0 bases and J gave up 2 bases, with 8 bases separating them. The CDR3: CASSLGTGGNQPQHF. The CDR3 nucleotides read TGTGCCAGCAGCTTAGGGACTGGAGGCAATCAGCCCCAGCATTTT.